The 21 T cell receptor beta chains reported below all come from one sample, sequenced in a study of persistence of HIV-infected CD4 T cells. The libraries were made with immunoSEQ version 4 in survey mode. Some clones are missing from TCRdb's copy, which holds only in-frame ones; the method was immunoSEQ multiplex PCR. The sample has fewer than 45,000 clones, about 85% seen once. Cells were stimulated nonspecifically with anti-CD3/anti-CD28 magnetic beads. Sorting selected CD4+ T cells upregulating both CD40 ligand and CD69. Their antigen targets remain unknown. This specimen consisted of CD4+ T cells sorted from PBMCs after 18-hour stimulation, obtained from a patient who received antiretroviral therapy. These receptors all stem from an adult woman with HIV who was CMV-seropositive.

The chain is built from TRBV6-5 and TRBJ1-2; D uncertain. Trimming removed 10 bases from V and 5 bases from J, with 14 bases in between. CDR3 length: 12 residues. Germline CDR1 is MNHEY and CDR2 is SVGAGI. CDR3: CATARSGYGYTF. The CDR3 DNA is TGTGCCACTGCTCGTAGTGGATATGGCTACACCTTC.

J is TRBJ2-2 and V is TRBV7-8; 7 bases match TRBD2. From germline, CDR1 is SGHVS and CDR2 FQNEAQ. The CDR3 loop spans 17 amino acids. The junction had 12 bases not matched to a gene; V was cut back by 0 bases and J by 8 bases. The CDR3 sequence: CASSLASWGAGSGELFF. The CDR3 nucleotides are TGTGCCAGCAGCTTAGCATCCTGGGGAGCGGGGTCTGGGGAGCTGTTTTTT.

This clone appeared a single time. The V and J genes are TRBV10-3 and TRBJ1-6, with a tentative D call TRBD1 (5 bases). This CDR3 spans 12 amino acids. V lost 10 bases, J lost 7 bases, and 11 bases lay in between. CDR1 and CDR2 (germline): ENHRY, SYGVKD. The CDR3 DNA is TGTGCCACCAGCAGGGAAAATTCACCCCTCCACTTT. It yields the protein CATSRENSPLHF.

V gene TRBV27 combines with J gene TRBJ1-2; D unclear. CDR1 is MNHEY, CDR2 SMNVEV, per germline (reference sequence). V was shortened by 4 bases and J by 4 bases, with 10 bases between the two germline ends. This CDR3 is 13 amino acids long. The CDR3 loop is CASSWAGSYGYTF. The CDR3 nucleotides read TGTGCCAGCAGTTGGGCCGGGAGCTATGGCTACACCTTC.

This rearrangement joins TRBV10-3 to TRBJ1-5, with 7 positions matching TRBD1. The CDR3 is 13 residues long. In germline, CDR1 is ENHRY, CDR2 SYGVKD. The ends lost 9 bases at V and 3 bases at J; junction bases unmatched: 5. Here the CDR3 reads CAIRTGLNQPQHF. CDR3 sequence (DNA): TGTGCCATAAGGACAGGCCTCAATCAGCCCCAGCATTTT.

The chain is built from TRBV20-1 and TRBJ2-4, with a tentative D call TRBD1 (6 bases). V lost 3 bases and J lost 9, with 18 bases in between. The CDR3 length is 14 residues. Germline V lookup: CDR1 DFQATT, CDR2 SNEGSKA (reference sequence). The CDR3 bases are TGCAGTGCTAGTCCCGGGACACGGCTAGGCATTCAGTACTTC. It encodes CSASPGTRLGIQYF.

The chain couples TRBV30 to TRBJ1-2; no clear D. This CDR3 is built from 16 residues. Germline loops: CDR1 GTSNPN, CDR2 SVGIG (reference sequence). V was clipped by 3 bases and J by 0 bases, with 17 bases between them. The DNA for the CDR3 is TGTGCCTGGAGGCCCCTGGGCAGGCTAACTAACTATGGCTACACCTTC. Residues: CAWRPLGRLTNYGYTF.

This rearrangement joins TRBV10-3 to TRBJ1-2; D call uncertain. Germline V gives CDR1 ENHRY, CDR2 SYGVKD. V lost 0 bases and J lost 6, with 14 bases in between. This CDR3 has 15 amino acids. Here the CDR3 DNA reads TGTGCCATCAGTGAGTCGATGGGCAGGTATAATGGCTACACCTTC. It yields the protein CAISESMGRYNGYTF.

This sequence joins TRBV9 and TRBJ1-1; D not resolved. The CDR3 loop spans 14 amino acids. V lost 2 bases to trimming and J lost 6 bases, with 14 bases between them. CDR1 is SGDLS and CDR2 is YYNGEE in the germline V gene. The CDR3, as DNA: TGTGCCAGCAGCGTGGACTTGAGGGTGCCTGAAGCTTTCTTT. This sequence encodes CASSVDLRVPEAFF.

The CDR3 sequence is CATSDLDLFDDGNEKLFF. For the CDR3, the DNA is TGTGCCACCAGTGACCTCGACCTCTTTGATGATGGGAATGAAAAACTGTTTTTT. The chain couples TRBV24-1 to TRBJ1-4; no firm D call. Germline lookup yields CDR1 KGHDR and CDR2 SFDVKD. The CDR3 length is 18 residues. Trimming shortened V by 4 bases and J by 5 bases, and 22 bases separated the two germline ends.

J is TRBJ2-1 and V is TRBV19; tentative D call: TRBD2 (5 bases). The V end was cut by 10 bases, the J end by 7 bases, with 17 bases between. The CDR3 is 13 residues long. Germline assignment: CDR1 LNHDA and CDR2 SQIVND (reference sequence). The CDR3 DNA is TGTGCCACCAGAGAGGGTTTGCCGAATGAGCAGTTCTTC. It is translated as CATREGLPNEQFF.

This clone was detected once. The chain recombines TRBV10-3 with TRBJ1-1, with 7 bases fitting TRBD1. Germline values: CDR1 ENHRY, CDR2 SYGVKD. This CDR3 spans 16 amino acids. J was trimmed by 0 bases and V by 5 bases; bases with no gene match: 9. CDR3 DNA: TGTGCCATCAGTCCTACCGGGACAGTCATGAACACTGAAGCTTTCTTT. It translates to CAISPTGTVMNTEAFF.

The chain uses TRBV19 and TRBJ2-5; 12 bases align to TRBD2. The V gene end was trimmed by 5 bases and the J gene end by 5 bases; junction bases not matched to a gene: 9. Germline assignment: CDR1 LNHDA and CDR2 SQIVND (reference sequence). The CDR3 runs 16 residues. CDR3 amino acids: CASSPTSGGPAETQYF. The CDR3 DNA reads as TGTGCCAGTAGTCCGACTAGCGGGGGCCCTGCTGAGACCCAGTACTTC.

V and J are TRBV25-1 and TRBJ1-2; 8 nucleotides line up with TRBD1. Losses at the gene ends were 7 bases for V and 8 bases for J; bases not matched to a gene: 12. The CDR3 extends over 14 amino acids. The germline gives CDR1 MGHDK, CDR2 SYGVNS. CDR3 protein: CASTSQGALGGYTF. The CDR3 bases are TGTGCCAGCACCTCCCAGGGGGCTTTGGGAGGCTACACCTTC.

The V gene is TRBV2, the J gene TRBJ2-2, with D tentatively TRBD1 (6 bases). In germline, CDR1 is SNHLY, CDR2 FYNNEI. The V end lost 6 bases, the J end lost 0 bases, and 11 bases lay between the germline ends. The CDR3 runs to 15 residues. Here the CDR3 DNA reads TGTGCCAGCAGCCGCCGACAGGCGAACACCGGGGAGCTGTTTTTT. This translates into CASSRRQANTGELFF.

The chain combines TRBV5-1 with TRBJ1-1; no reliable D call. Germline V lookup: CDR1 SGHRS, CDR2 YFSETQ. V lost 1 base to trimming and J lost 4 bases, with 11 bases between them. This CDR3 is built from 14 residues. The CDR3 region is CASSLYSMGTEAFF. The DNA for the CDR3 is TGCGCCAGCAGCTTGTACTCAATGGGCACTGAAGCTTTCTTT.

The CDR3 sequence: CASSEQGSGELFF. The CDR3 nucleotides read TGTGCCAGCAGCGAACAGGGGTCCGGGGAGCTGTTTTTT. The chain is built from TRBV7-2 and TRBJ2-2; 7 bases align to TRBD1. J was trimmed by 6 bases and V by 5 bases; bases with no gene match: 3. The germline V gene has CDR1 SGHTA and CDR2 FQGNSA. This CDR3 has 13 amino acids.

CDR3 amino acids: CASSQEPGKETQYF. CDR3 in DNA: TGTGCCAGCAGCCAAGAACCAGGGAAAGAGACCCAGTACTTC. This rearrangement joins TRBV3-1 (or the pseudogene TRBV3-2) to TRBJ2-5, with a tentative D call TRBD1 (5 bases). The germline V and J ends were trimmed by 0 bases and 3 bases, with 8 bases remaining between them. This CDR3 comprises 14 residues. The germline gives CDR1 LGHDT, CDR2 YNNKEL (reference sequence).

CDR3 sequence: CASSFRDGYNSPLHF. The CDR3, as DNA: TGCGCCAGCAGCTTCCGGGACGGATACAATTCACCCCTCCACTTT. The chain links TRBV5-1 to TRBJ1-6; D might be TRBD1 (5 bases). The CDR3 sequence is 15 residues long. From germline, CDR1 is SGHRS and CDR2 YFSETQ. Between the trimmed V and J ends, which lost 2 bases and 7 bases, there was a span of 13 bases. Complete variable domain (other parts from reference TRBV5-1 and TRBJ1-6): KAGVTQTPRYLIKTRGQQVTLSCSPISGHRSVSWYQQTPGQGLQFLFEYFSETQRNKGNFPGRFSGRQFSNSRSEMNVSTLELGDSALYLCASSFRDGYNSPLHFGNGTRLTVT.

The J gene is TRBJ2-3, the V gene TRBV9; the match to TRBD2 covers 9 bases. After removal of 1 base from V and 2 bases from J, the junction contained 8 bases not matched to a gene. The CDR3 is made up of 17 amino acids. Germline CDR1 reads SGDLS; CDR2 reads YYNGEE. As DNA, the CDR3 is TGTGCCAGCAGCGTAAGCGGTAGCGGGGGATTCACAGATACGCAGTATTTT. Its protein product is CASSVSGSGGFTDTQYF.

This chain connects TRBV5-1 to TRBJ2-2, with D possibly TRBD2 on 5 matching bases. The CDR3 totals 15 residues. Deletions cut 0 bases from V and 5 bases from J, with 11 bases between. Germline CDR1 reads SGHRS; CDR2 reads YFSETQ. The CDR3 region is CASSLDPRATGELFF. As DNA, the CDR3 is TGCGCCAGCAGCTTGGACCCGAGGGCGACCGGGGAGCTGTTTTTT. The full variable domain, in which reference TRBV5-1 and TRBJ2-2 provide the parts outside the CDR3, is KAGVTQTPRYLIKTRGQQVTLSCSPISGHRSVSWYQQTPGQGLQFLFEYFSETQRNKGNFPGRFSGRQFSNSRSEMNVSTLELGDSALYLCASSLDPRATGELFFGEGSRLTVL.